This TCR beta chain was sequenced for a study of cytomegalovirus exposure and HLA in healthy donors. Findings and limits, study-wide: The authors listed 150 to 200 TCR beta chains as cytomegalovirus-associated. Within an earlier analysis, most TCR beta V segments proved productive either about 90% or about 30% of the time. The study dropped some indistinguishable V segments, TRBV6-2 and TRBV6-3 among them.

The PCR contained 60 Vbeta and 13 Jbeta primers. Profiling relied on immunoSEQ multiplex PCR, and the TCRdb table lists in-frame clones only, not all of them. The table records about 120,000 clones, approximately 80% of them present only once. V was trimmed by 1 base and J by 2 bases, leaving 9 bases between them. Germline lookup yields CDR1 LNHDA and CDR2 SQIVND (reference sequence). CDR3 length equals 14 residues. As regards this clone: Its antigen is still unknown.

The sequenced sample consisted of PBMCs. This clonotype was sampled from a man aged 18 to 35 in good health and CMV-seronegative. The chain employs TRBV19 and TRBJ2-7; a weak D match, TRBD1 (6 bases). The CDR3 DNA is TGTGCCAGTAGTATAGTAGGACAGACCTACGAGCAGTACTTC. Protein sequence: CASSIVGQTYEQYF.